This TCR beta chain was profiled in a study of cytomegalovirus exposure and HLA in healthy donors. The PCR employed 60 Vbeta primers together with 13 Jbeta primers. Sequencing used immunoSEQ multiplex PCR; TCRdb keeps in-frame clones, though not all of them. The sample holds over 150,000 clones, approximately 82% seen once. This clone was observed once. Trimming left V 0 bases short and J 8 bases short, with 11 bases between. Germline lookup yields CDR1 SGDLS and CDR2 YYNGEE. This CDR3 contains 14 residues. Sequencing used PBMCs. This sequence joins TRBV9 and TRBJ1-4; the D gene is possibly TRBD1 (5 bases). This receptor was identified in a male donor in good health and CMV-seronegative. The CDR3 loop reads CASSVVGGTEKLFF. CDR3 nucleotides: TGTGCCAGCAGCGTAGTTGGCGGGACCGAAAAACTGTTTTTT.